The 14 T cell receptor beta chains reported below all come from one sample, sequenced in a study of blood T cell repertoires in COVID-19. Method: immunoSEQ multiplex PCR; TCRdb's copy keeps in-frame clones and lacks some. The sample holds about 280,000 clones; around 86% are singletons and the top ten take 13%. The material sequenced was peripheral blood. The receptors originated from a human donor in a cohort sampled during active COVID-19.

The V call is TRBV10-3, the J call TRBJ2-3; D is perhaps TRBD2 (6 bases). Trimming shortened V by 3 bases and J by 5 bases, and 15 bases separated the two germline ends. CDR3 length: 15 residues. From germline, CDR1 is ENHRY and CDR2 SYGVKD. CDR3: CAISDGGRMGDTQYF. CDR3 DNA: TGTGCCATCAGTGATGGAGGGAGAATGGGAGATACGCAGTATTTT.

This clone was observed a few times. The chain recombines TRBV2 with TRBJ1-1; 7 bases agree with TRBD1. The CDR3 is 13 amino acids. Trimming removed 4 bases from V and 4 bases from J; junction bases left unmatched: 3. The germline CDR1 and CDR2 sequences are SNHLY and FYNNEI. CDR3 coding DNA: TGTGCCAGCAGTGGACAGGGTTCCACTGAAGCTTTCTTT. Protein: CASSGQGSTEAFF.

This clone was counted between two and nine times. V is TRBV6-5 and J is TRBJ1-1, with a weak D call TRBD1 (6 bases). Germline CDR1 MNHEY, CDR2 SVGAGI. The V end was cut by 6 bases, the J end by 9 bases, with 14 bases between. CDR3 size: 12 residues. The CDR3 nucleotides are TGTGCCAGCAGGCGAACTACAGGGAAAGCTTTCTTT. Encoded protein: CASRRTTGKAFF.

This clone was recorded only once. CDR3 residues: CAWNGRVSGRASGEQFF. The DNA for the CDR3 is TGTGCCTGGAATGGAAGGGTGAGCGGGAGGGCCTCGGGTGAGCAGTTCTTC. The chain recombines TRBV30 with TRBJ2-1; 10 nucleotides match TRBD2. The trim removed 4 bases at V and 9 bases at J, leaving 18 bases unmatched. The germline CDR1 and CDR2 sequences are GTSNPN and SVGIG (reference sequence). The CDR3 covers 17 residues. The full variable domain, its missing parts supplied by reference TRBV30 and TRBJ2-1, is SQTIHQWPATLVQPVGSPLSLECTVEGTSNPNLYWYRQAAGRGLQLLFYSVGIGQISSEVPQNLSASRPQDRQFILSSKKLLLSDSGFYLCAWNGRVSGRASGEQFFGPGTRLTVL.

The chain recombines TRBV2 with TRBJ2-3; TRBD2 agrees at 9 bases. This CDR3 has 15 residues. Germline loops: CDR1 SNHLY, CDR2 FYNNEI. V lost 6 bases, J lost 2 bases, and 6 bases stayed unmatched. CDR3: CASSPSGTYTDTQYF. CDR3 DNA sequence: TGTGCCAGCAGCCCTAGCGGGACTTACACAGATACGCAGTATTTT.

The J gene is TRBJ2-1, the V gene TRBV4-1, with 10 bases lining up with TRBD2. V gave up 4 bases and J gave up 0 bases; unmatched junction bases: 0. CDR3 size: 15 residues. Germline V lookup: CDR1 MGHRA, CDR2 YSYEKL. The CDR3 loop is CASSPSGSSYNEQFF. The CDR3 DNA sequence: TGCGCCAGCAGCCCTAGCGGGAGCTCCTACAATGAGCAGTTCTTC.

The rearrangement links TRBV27 to TRBJ2-1; TRBD2 matches 9 bases. This CDR3 spans 14 amino acids. The germline V gene encodes CDR1 MNHEY and CDR2 SMNVEV (reference sequence). The J segment lost 6 bases and the V segment lost 4 bases, leaving 4 bases of the junction unmatched. The chain's CDR3 is CASSWLAGSNEQFF. The DNA for the CDR3 is TGTGCCAGCAGTTGGCTAGCGGGAAGCAATGAGCAGTTCTTC.

The count of this clone is one. V is TRBV4-2 and J is TRBJ2-1; 13 nucleotides match TRBD2. Per germline, CDR1 LGHNA and CDR2 YNFKEQ. The CDR3 spans 20 residues. J gave up 0 bases and V 1 base, and 9 bases lay outside the gene matches. The CDR3 sequence is CASSQGRTSGSSPSYNEQFF. CDR3 DNA sequence: TGTGCCAGCAGCCAAGGGAGGACTAGCGGGAGTAGTCCCTCCTACAATGAGCAGTTCTTC.

The CDR3: CAKQGLAGGGADTQYF. In DNA, the CDR3 is TGTGCCAAGCAGGGACTAGCGGGAGGGGGAGCAGATACGCAGTATTTT. The V and J genes are TRBV2 and TRBJ2-3; 16 positions agree with TRBD2. This CDR3 is 16 amino acids long. The germline CDR1 and CDR2 sequences are SNHLY and FYNNEI. V gave up 10 bases and J gave up 4 bases; unmatched junction bases: 8.

The CDR3 nucleotides are TGTGCCAGCAGTATCAGAGGTGAGCAGTTCTTC. Translating it yields CASSIRGEQFF. The rearrangement uses TRBV7-8 and TRBJ2-1; no reliable D call. The CDR3 covers 11 residues. Trimming removed 6 bases at V and 9 bases at J, with 9 bases between. Germline values: CDR1 SGHVS, CDR2 FQNEAQ.

V and J are TRBV7-9 and TRBJ2-3; no clear D. The CDR3 spans 14 residues. The V gene lost 1 base and the J gene lost 2 bases, with 7 bases spanning the gap. Germline lookup yields CDR1 SEHNR and CDR2 FQNEAQ (reference sequence). CDR3 nucleotides: TGTGCCAGCAGCTTAGTACAGCCCACAGATACGCAGTATTTT. Residues: CASSLVQPTDTQYF. Based on the CDR3 plus reference TRBV7-9 and TRBJ2-3, the full variable domain is DTGVSQNPRHKITKRGQNVTFRCDPISEHNRLYWYRQTLGQGPEFLTYFQNEAQLEKSRLLSDRFSAERPKGSFSTLEIQRTEQGDSAMYLCASSLVQPTDTQYFGPGTRLTVL.

V is TRBV4-3 and J is TRBJ1-6; 8 bases agree with TRBD1. Germline CDR1 and CDR2: LGHNA and YSLEER. With V trimmed by 6 bases and J by 6 bases, 4 bases remained unmatched. The CDR3 is made up of 14 amino acids. The CDR3 sequence: CASSTDRGNSPLHF. The CDR3 nucleotides are TGCGCCAGCAGTACTGACAGGGGTAATTCACCCCTCCACTTT.

This chain joins TRBV7-9 and TRBJ2-6; D might be TRBD1 (5 bases). V was pared by 3 bases and J by 0 bases, with 12 bases between. Germline loops: CDR1 SEHNR, CDR2 FQNEAQ (reference sequence). The CDR3 has 17 amino acids. The CDR3 region is CASSFGPTGSGANVLTF. The DNA of the CDR3 is TGTGCCAGCAGCTTTGGGCCAACAGGCTCTGGGGCCAACGTCCTGACTTTC.

In regard to this clone: Additional DNA sequences in this sample encode the identical CDR3. This rearrangement joins TRBV5-1 to TRBJ1-2; maybe TRBD1 (6 bases). V was trimmed by 0 bases and J by 6 bases, leaving 6 bases between them. CDR1 and CDR2 from the germline V gene are SGHRS and YFSETQ. This CDR3 contains 12 residues. The CDR3 sequence is CASSLDRDGYTF. The CDR3 DNA reads TGCGCCAGCAGCTTGGACAGGGATGGCTACACCTTC.